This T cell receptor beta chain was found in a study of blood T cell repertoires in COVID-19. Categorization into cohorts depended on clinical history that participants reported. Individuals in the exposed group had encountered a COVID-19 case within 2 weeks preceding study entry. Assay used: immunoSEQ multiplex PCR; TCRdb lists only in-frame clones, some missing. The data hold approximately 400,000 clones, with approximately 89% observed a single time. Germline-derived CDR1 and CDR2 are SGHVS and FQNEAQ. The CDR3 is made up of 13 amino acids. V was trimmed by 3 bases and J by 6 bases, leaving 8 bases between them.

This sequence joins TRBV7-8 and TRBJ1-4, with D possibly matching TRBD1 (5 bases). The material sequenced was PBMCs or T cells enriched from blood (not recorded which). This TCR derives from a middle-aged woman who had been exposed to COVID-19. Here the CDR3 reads CASSFSRDEKLFF. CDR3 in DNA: TGTGCCAGCAGCTTTTCCAGGGATGAAAAACTGTTTTTT.